This T cell receptor beta chain emerged from a study of T cells in Graves' hyperthyroidism and ophthalmopathy. Exclusion criteria comprised uncontrolled infection, other autoimmune disease, pregnancy or lactation. This CDR3 has 15 amino acids. Germline CDR1 and CDR2: KGHSH and LQKENI. The V gene end was trimmed by 3 bases and the J gene end by 9 bases; junction bases not matched to a gene: 9. In regard to this clonotype: Its antigen is not known.

Study findings and constraints: Peripheral blood also featured most of the thyroid clonotypes expanded above 0.001.

The CDR3 regions of TCR beta were amplified from RNA transcripts. The TCR CDR3 was amplified in a first-round RT-PCR using the HTBI primer set. TCRdb redid the calling of the multiplex PCR reads with MiXCR, one entry per CDR3 protein. Among some 560,000 distinct CDR3 sequences listed, roughly 14% were seen once. The source material was blood. The receptor's source is a woman in her 30s with Graves' hyperthyroidism. The chain combines TRBV18 with TRBJ2-1; 9 bases map to TRBD1. This chain's CDR3 is CASSPGQGSIGEQFF. Here the CDR3 DNA reads TGTGCCAGCTCACCGGGACAGGGAAGCATTGGTGAGCAGTTCTTC.